Following are 28 T cell receptor beta chains from one sample sequenced in a study of blood T cell repertoires in COVID-19. Repertoires were generated with immunoSEQ multiplex PCR, while TCRdb's copy carries only in-frame clones and drops some. The sample carries about 220,000 clones, about nine tenths recorded once. The sample was peripheral blood. These receptor sequences come from a man aged 40-49 years with acute or convalescent COVID-19.

V and J are TRBV4-1 and TRBJ1-4, with TRBD1 matching over 8 bases. The CDR3 covers 14 residues. V gave up 5 bases and J gave up 7 bases; unmatched junction bases: 6. Germline CDR1 is MGHRA and CDR2 is YSYEKL. The CDR3 spells CASSSGTGREKLFF. CDR3 coding DNA: TGCGCCAGCAGCTCGGGGACAGGCCGTGAAAAACTGTTTTTT.

The genes are TRBV18 and TRBJ2-1, with a possible D match to TRBD1 (5 bases). Germline V gene sequence: CDR1 KGHSH, CDR2 LQKENI. Trimming took 5 bases from V and 6 from J, leaving 8 bases between them. CDR3 length: 12 residues. The CDR3 region has the DNA TGTGCCAGCTCAGATCAGGGCAATGAGCAGTTCTTC. This codes for CASSDQGNEQFF.

The chain carries TRBV19 and TRBJ1-3, with D maybe TRBD1 (5 bases). V was shortened by 10 bases and J by 7 bases, with 17 bases between the two germline ends. Germline assignment: CDR1 LNHDA and CDR2 SQIVND (reference sequence). This CDR3 has 13 residues. CDR3 sequence (DNA): TGTGCCACCCGGACCGGAGGGGAGAACACCATATATTTT. Protein: CATRTGGENTIYF.

The J gene is TRBJ2-3, the V gene TRBV11-2, with TRBD2 matching 8 bases. V lost 1 base to trimming and J lost 2 bases; unmatched junction nucleotides: 11. The CDR3 runs to 18 residues. Germline CDR1 SGHAT, CDR2 FQNNGV. CDR3: CASSLAGGAGLATDTQYF. CDR3 DNA: TGTGCCAGCAGCTTAGCCGGGGGGGCAGGGCTCGCCACAGATACGCAGTATTTT.

The rearrangement joins TRBV5-5 to TRBJ1-5; a weak D match, TRBD1 (5 bases). Per germline, CDR1 SGHKS and CDR2 YYEKEE (reference sequence). The CDR3 is 15 residues long. V was shortened by 2 bases and J by 2 bases, with 11 bases between the two germline ends. CDR3 loop: CASSFGGNGNQPQHF. In nucleotides, the CDR3 is TGTGCCAGCAGCTTCGGGGGAAATGGCAATCAGCCCCAGCATTTT. Full variable domain (remainder filled in from reference TRBV5-5 and TRBJ1-5): DAGVTQSPTHLIKTRGQQVTLRCSPISGHKSVSWYQQVLGQGPQFIFQYYEKEERGRGNFPDRFSARQFPNYSSELNVNALLLGDSALYLCASSFGGNGNQPQHFGDGTRLSIL.

The V and J genes are TRBV5-6 and TRBJ1-2; D is possibly TRBD1 (6 bases). This CDR3 has 16 residues. V was trimmed by 0 bases and J by 4 bases, leaving 16 bases between them. The V gene's germline CDR1 is SGHDT and CDR2 YYEEEE. This chain's CDR3 is CASSLAPTGTTYGYTF. In DNA form, the CDR3 reads TGTGCCAGCAGCTTGGCCCCGACAGGAACCACCTATGGCTACACCTTC.

The chain carries TRBV19 and TRBJ1-5, with D uncertain. Trimming removed 4 bases at V and 3 bases at J, with 7 bases between. This CDR3 contains 13 residues. Germline CDR1 LNHDA, CDR2 SQIVND (reference sequence). CDR3 region: CASSNSLNQPQHF. The CDR3 DNA follows: TGTGCCAGTAGTAATTCTCTCAATCAGCCCCAGCATTTT.

This chain links TRBV11-3 with TRBJ2-1; D may be TRBD1 (6 bases). The CDR3 contains 14 residues. Trimming shortened V by 4 bases and J by 6 bases, and 13 bases separated the two germline ends. Per germline, CDR1 SGHNT and CDR2 YENEEA. In nucleotides, the CDR3 is TGTGCCAGCAGCTCCCGGGACAACCCCAATGAGCAGTTCTTC. It is translated as CASSSRDNPNEQFF. Full variable domain (outside the CDR3, taken from reference TRBV11-3 and TRBJ2-1): EAGVVQSPRYKIIEKKQPVAFWCNPISGHNTLYWYLQNLGQGPELLIRYENEEAVDDSQLPKDRFSAERLKGVDSTLKIQPAELGDSAVYLCASSSRDNPNEQFFGPGTRLTVL.

In this sample, this clone turned up once. The V and J genes are TRBV6-5 and TRBJ1-5; D might be TRBD1 (5 bases). V was shortened by 4 bases and J by 9 bases, with 19 bases between the two germline ends. Germline V gene sequence: CDR1 MNHEY, CDR2 SVGAGI. This CDR3 is built from 15 residues. CDR3 region: CASSSALGGVGPQHF. CDR3 bases: TGTGCCAGCAGTTCCGCTTTAGGAGGGGTAGGGCCCCAGCATTTT.

This rearrangement joins TRBV7-3 to TRBJ2-1, with D unclear. Per germline, CDR1 SGHTA and CDR2 FQGTGA. The CDR3 spans 16 residues. The V end lost 0 bases, the J end lost 4 bases, and 13 bases lay between the germline ends. The chain's CDR3 is CASSLTGSVLYNEQFF. The DNA of the CDR3 is TGTGCCAGCAGCTTAACCGGGTCGGTCCTATACAATGAGCAGTTCTTC.

The chain couples TRBV19 to TRBJ1-2; the match to TRBD1 covers 10 bases. The CDR3 consists of 14 residues. J lost 4 bases, V lost 6 bases, and 5 bases had no gene match. Germline V gives CDR1 LNHDA, CDR2 SQIVND (reference sequence). In nucleotides, the CDR3 is TGTGCCAGTAGCCGACAGGGGGCCCTCTATGGCTACACCTTC. It specifies CASSRQGALYGYTF.

This clone occurred a few times. The J gene is TRBJ2-7, the V gene TRBV20-1; 14 nucleotides line up with TRBD2. Germline-derived CDR1 and CDR2 are DFQATT and SNEGSKA (reference sequence). The CDR3 is 16 residues long. Trimming cost V 3 bases and J 6 bases; bases outside gene matches: 10. CDR3 sequence: CSASSGGLAGVSEQYF. CDR3 DNA sequence: TGCAGTGCTAGTTCAGGGGGACTAGCGGGAGTCTCCGAGCAGTACTTC.

The chain recombines TRBV9 with TRBJ1-2, with D tentatively TRBD1 (6 bases). Trimming stripped 5 bases from V and 7 bases from J, with 12 bases between. Germline CDR1 reads SGDLS; CDR2 reads YYNGEE. This CDR3 comprises 12 residues. The CDR3 protein is CASSTGFFGYTF. Here the CDR3 DNA reads TGTGCCAGCAGTACAGGGTTTTTTGGCTACACCTTC.

This rearrangement joins TRBV18 to TRBJ2-7; 8 bases match TRBD1. V shed 3 bases, J shed 2 bases, and the junction held 9 bases outside the gene matches. CDR3 length: 16 amino acids. Germline V gene lookup returns CDR1 KGHSH and CDR2 LQKENI. CDR3 sequence reads: CASSPLPGTGAYEQYF. CDR3 coding DNA: TGTGCCAGCTCACCGTTGCCCGGGACAGGAGCCTACGAGCAGTACTTC.

The chain carries TRBV5-1 and TRBJ1-2; 8 nucleotides agree with TRBD1. Germline CDR1 reads SGHRS; CDR2 reads YFSETQ. V was clipped by 0 bases and J by 4 bases; unmatched bases: 2. This CDR3 has 14 amino acids. CDR3 in DNA: TGCGCCAGCAGCTTGGAGGGGACAGGCTATGGCTACACCTTC. Amino acids: CASSLEGTGYGYTF.

The rearrangement links TRBV30 to TRBJ1-2; no clear D gene. The V end was cut by 1 base, the J end by 3 bases, with 6 bases between. Germline V gene data show CDR1 as GTSNPN and CDR2 as SVGIG (reference sequence). CDR3 length: 12 residues. CDR3 sequence: CAWSGGDYGYTF. In DNA, the CDR3 is TGTGCCTGGAGTGGCGGTGACTATGGCTACACCTTC.

As to this clone: Other DNA sequences in this specimen translate into the identical CDR3. V usage is TRBV11-1 and J usage is TRBJ2-5; 7 bases fit TRBD2. With V trimmed by 3 bases and J by 5 bases, 3 bases remained unmatched. Germline V CDR1 and CDR2: SGHAT, FQDESV (reference sequence). The CDR3 spans 13 residues. The CDR3 here is CASSLGLRETQYF. The CDR3 DNA follows: TGTGCCAGCAGCTTGGGACTACGGGAGACCCAGTACTTC. The whole variable domain, remainder taken from reference TRBV11-1 and TRBJ2-5, is EAEVAQSPRYKITEKSQAVAFWCDPISGHATLYWYRQILGQGPELLVQFQDESVVDDSQLPKDRFSAERLKGVDSTLKIQPAELGDSAMYLCASSLGLRETQYFGPGTRLLVL.

V is TRBV4-2 and J is TRBJ2-7; 11 bases are shared with TRBD2. The CDR3 has 16 residues. From germline, CDR1 is LGHNA and CDR2 YNFKEQ. V lost 1 base and J lost 0; bases outside the gene matches: 2. This CDR3 is CASSQGGTSGSYEQYF. CDR3 in DNA: TGTGCCAGCAGCCAAGGGGGGACTAGCGGCTCCTACGAGCAGTACTTC.

This clone was detected only a few times. The chain combines TRBV7-2 with TRBJ1-1, with TRBD1 matching 7 bases. This CDR3 is built from 15 residues. Per germline, CDR1 SGHTA and CDR2 FQGNSA. The junction had 9 bases not matched to a gene; V was cut back by 5 bases and J by 3 bases. The CDR3 nucleotides read TGTGCCAGCAGCCCCATTCGACAGGGACACACTGAAGCTTTCTTT. It codes for CASSPIRQGHTEAFF.

The rearrangement uses TRBV10-3 and TRBJ2-7, with a weak D call TRBD2 (5 bases). This CDR3 is built from 13 residues. The germline gives CDR1 ENHRY, CDR2 SYGVKD. V was cut by 6 bases and J by 0 bases, with 9 bases left in between. CDR3 loop: CAIRGSTSYEQYF. The DNA for the CDR3 is TGTGCCATCAGAGGGAGCACCTCCTACGAGCAGTACTTC.

The chain recombines TRBV19 with TRBJ1-4, with D possibly being TRBD1 (6 bases). V was cut by 5 bases and J by 0 bases, with 19 bases left in between. Germline-derived CDR1 and CDR2 are LNHDA and SQIVND (reference sequence). The length of the CDR3 is 18 residues. The CDR3 spells CASSLDPGHLATNEKLFF. In nucleotides, the CDR3 is TGTGCCAGTAGTTTGGACCCGGGACACCTAGCAACTAATGAAAAACTGTTTTTT.

CDR3 DNA: TGTGCCAGCAGTGAAGACAGAGAGACCCAGTACTTC. Translation gives CASSEDRETQYF. The rearrangement links TRBV2 to TRBJ2-5; no clear D gene. The CDR3 sequence is 12 residues long. Germline CDR1 is SNHLY and CDR2 is FYNNEI. Trimming shortened V by 1 base and J by 4 bases, and 4 bases separated the two germline ends.

This chain connects TRBV7-2 to TRBJ1-5; D not resolved. V was cut by 1 base and J by 7 bases, with 8 bases left in between. The CDR3 has 13 amino acids. The V gene's germline CDR1 is SGHTA and CDR2 FQGNSA. CDR3 loop: CASSLGHDQPQHF. The CDR3 nucleotides are TGTGCCAGCAGCTTAGGACATGACCAGCCCCAGCATTTT.

The chain is built from TRBV2 and TRBJ2-5, with 9 bases that match TRBD2. This CDR3 comprises 15 residues. Germline loops: CDR1 SNHLY, CDR2 FYNNEI. Trimming removed 8 bases from V and 5 bases from J; junction bases left unmatched: 12. In DNA form, the CDR3 reads TGTGCCAGCCCTAAAGTGGGGACTAGCATGGAGACCCAGTACTTC. The encoded protein is CASPKVGTSMETQYF. Full variable domain (remainder filled in from reference TRBV2 and TRBJ2-5): EPEVTQTPSHQVTQMGQEVILRCVPISNHLYFYWYRQILGQKVEFLVSFYNNEISEKSEIFDDQFSVERPDGSNFTLKIRSTKLEDSAMYFCASPKVGTSMETQYFGPGTRLLVL.

V and J are TRBV19 and TRBJ1-1, with D perhaps matching TRBD1 (5 bases). CDR1 and CDR2 from the germline V gene are LNHDA and SQIVND (reference sequence). The CDR3 is 15 residues long. Trimming shortened V by 5 bases and J by 0 bases, and 13 bases separated the two germline ends. The CDR3 here is CASSFRQLMNTEAFF. The CDR3 DNA follows: TGTGCCAGTAGTTTTAGACAGCTAATGAACACTGAAGCTTTCTTT.

This chain links TRBV29-1 with TRBJ1-5, with 10 bases aligning to TRBD1. The germline gives CDR1 SQVTM, CDR2 ANQGSEA. CDR3 length equals 13 residues. The V and J ends lost 4 bases and 5 bases, in that order; junction bases with no gene match: 2. The CDR3 region has the DNA TGCAGCGTTGTAGGACAGGGGGATCAGCCCCAGCATTTT. It encodes CSVVGQGDQPQHF.

This clone has a handful of counts. The V and J genes are TRBV4-3 and TRBJ2-2, with D unclear. The V gene's germline CDR1 is LGHNA and CDR2 YSLEER. V lost 4 bases and J lost 1, with 7 bases in between. CDR3 length: 14 residues. CDR3 DNA sequence: TGCGCCAGCAGCCCCACATGGAACACCGGGGAGCTGTTTTTT. This sequence encodes CASSPTWNTGELFF.

The chain carries TRBV6-2 or TRBV6-3 and TRBJ2-7, with unresolved D. The germline V gene encodes CDR1 MNHEY and CDR2 SVGEGT. V was clipped by 6 bases and J by 5 bases, with 8 bases between them. The CDR3 totals 11 residues. The CDR3 DNA sequence: TGTGCCAGCAGCTTTTTAAACGAGCAGTACTTC. It encodes CASSFLNEQYF.